This TCR beta chain was recovered during a study of blood T cell repertoires in COVID-19 (dated by TCRdb to 2020 to 2021). At the level of the whole study: Collaborator samples came from the United States, Italy and Spain and covered acute and convalescent phases of COVID-19. The prospective study material was composed of cDNA or gDNA derived from T cells, B-cell-depleted T cells, or PBMCs. The dataset comprised deeply sampled blood TCRbeta repertoires from subjects exposed to, actively infected with, or recovered from COVID-19. The repertoires were released in a freely available public database intended as a resource for research on the immune response to SARS-CoV-2. The samples were drawn from the first 160 participants of the ongoing ImmuneRACE study and from 950 to 1,500 subjects provided by 6 global collaborators. A de-identified subject ID, COVID-19 status, age in years and sex were almost always included in the sample metadata. Where available, HLA class I and class II types were taken from metadata supplied by the sample provider and were not determined by assay-based typing. Points the paper makes about the study in general: How much clinical and demographic metadata was included differed by source and by participant, and the metadata was provided uncurated.

About this clone: The antigen this receptor binds is unknown. It has no much larger one-base neighbor in the sample; base qualities were not kept.

V is trimmed back by 3 bases and J by 7 bases, and the junction contains 14 bases that no gene match accounts for. The CDR1 and CDR2 encoded by the germline V gene are SQVTM and ANQGSEA. Including the terminal cysteine and phenylalanine, the CDR3 comprises 16 residues. The entry retains the CDR3 DNA only, 48 bases that are in frame from base 1. Whole blood was collected in K2EDTA tubes by collaborating institutions according to the institutions' own protocols. For TCRbeta analysis, collaborator samples were shipped as frozen whole blood, as isolated PBMCs, or as DNA extracted from either sample type. The immunoSEQ Assay, a bias-controlled multiplex PCR, was used to amplify TCRbeta CDR3 regions from genomic DNA. The paper's data handling went like this. Nucleated cell counts per sample were estimated from amplification of reference gene primers within the assay. To quantify the absolute abundance of each unique TCRbeta CDR3 rearrangement, sequence reads were collapsed and filtered. For each sample, productive Simpson clonality was calculated by taking the square root of Simpson's diversity index across productive rearrangements. The clones in this table, taken by TCRdb from immuneACCESS, are in-frame only. Not every clone is retained; where verified, under half of the shortfall comes from an unresolved V gene, and the cause of the rest is unknown. D and trimming come from the DNA, and the V and J calls and clone size come from that table. Here the sample has 65,000 to 80,000 clones; about 81% occur a single time. The biggest ten clones account for 27% of the sample.

The source is a human donor in a cohort sampled during active COVID-19. The sequence links TRBV29-1 to TRBJ2-1; 8 central nucleotides agree with TRBD2. The sample comprised peripheral blood. The encoded CDR3 is CSVDQSSGAGGNEQFF. The base sequence is TGCAGCGTTGACCAGAGTAGCGGGGCCGGGGGGAATGAGCAGTTCTTC.